A single sample is the source of the 21 T cell receptor beta chains below, sequenced in a study of blood T cell repertoires in COVID-19. Assay: immunoSEQ multiplex PCR; the TCRdb copy retains only in-frame clones and omits some. The table has around 250,000 clones, approximately 86% seen once. Material for sequencing was peripheral blood. These receptor sequences come from a woman aged 70-85 years with active or convalescent COVID-19.

V gene TRBV4-2 combines with J gene TRBJ2-1, with D possibly being TRBD1 (6 bases). Germline-derived CDR1 and CDR2 are LGHNA and YNFKEQ. The CDR3 has 17 amino acids. V was cut by 0 bases and J by 0 bases, with 12 bases left in between. The CDR3 coding sequence is TGTGCCAGCAGCCAAGACCGAACAGGGAGCTCCTACAATGAGCAGTTCTTC. Translating it yields CASSQDRTGSSYNEQFF.

This clone was detected only a few times. V usage is TRBV9 and J usage is TRBJ1-6, with TRBD1 matching 10 bases. V shed 3 bases, J shed 7 bases, and the junction held 1 base outside the gene matches. Germline loops: CDR1 SGDLS, CDR2 YYNGEE. The CDR3 sequence is 14 residues long. CDR3 in amino acids: CASSATGGNSPLHF. For the CDR3, the DNA is TGTGCCAGCAGCGCGACAGGGGGCAATTCACCCCTCCACTTT.

The chain links TRBV7-2 to TRBJ1-3, with D unresolved. V lost 1 base to trimming and J lost 3 bases, with 7 bases between them. Germline assignment: CDR1 SGHTA and CDR2 FQGNSA. This CDR3 contains 14 residues. The DNA of the CDR3 is TGTGCCAGCAGCTTAGACGGGGTTGGAAACACCATATATTTT. As protein: CASSLDGVGNTIYF.

The chain combines TRBV5-6 with TRBJ1-3; weak D call: TRBD1 (5 bases). CDR1 is SGHDT and CDR2 is YYEEEE in the germline V gene. This CDR3 contains 16 residues. Trimming left V 3 bases short and J 3 bases short, with 16 bases between. CDR3 nucleotides: TGTGCCAGCAGCTCCTACACCCGAACAGGTGGAAACACCATATATTTT. Its translation: CASSSYTRTGGNTIYF.

CDR3 nucleotide sequence: TGTGCCAGCAGCTTAGGGGTCAATACGGGCACCGGGGAGCTGTTTTTT. Its translation: CASSLGVNTGTGELFF. This chain uses TRBV7-9 with TRBJ2-2; no reliable D call. Germline assignment: CDR1 SEHNR and CDR2 FQNEAQ (reference sequence). V lost 1 base and J lost 4, with 13 bases in between. The CDR3 sequence is 16 residues long.

The chain recombines TRBV6-5 with TRBJ1-2; no clear D. The CDR3 loop spans 12 amino acids. Trimming removed 5 bases from V and 6 bases from J, with 10 bases in between. Germline V gene sequence: CDR1 MNHEY, CDR2 SVGAGI. The CDR3 DNA sequence: TGTGCCAGCAGTCGGGGTAAAAATGGCTACACCTTC. It encodes CASSRGKNGYTF.

The rearrangement links TRBV6-7 to TRBJ1-2, with a weak D call TRBD1 (5 bases). TRBV6-7 is sorted into the ORF group, with uncertain function. V was pared by 0 bases and J by 4 bases, with 15 bases between. The CDR3 is made up of 16 amino acids. CDR3 residues: CASSYSKGFTPYGYTF. In nucleotides, the CDR3 is TGTGCCAGCAGTTACTCTAAGGGGTTCACCCCCTATGGCTACACCTTC.

The chain recombines TRBV7-3 with TRBJ2-5; 7 bases are a match to TRBD2. The CDR3 is 13 residues long. The germline gives CDR1 SGHTA, CDR2 FQGTGA. With V trimmed by 5 bases and J by 10 bases, 10 bases remained unmatched. The chain's CDR3 is CASSQGGARGQYF. For the CDR3, the DNA is TGTGCCAGCAGCCAGGGAGGGGCCCGGGGCCAGTACTTC.

This clone was counted once. The J gene is TRBJ2-3, the V gene TRBV5-4, with 10 bases fitting TRBD2. Germline lookup yields CDR1 SGHNT and CDR2 YYREEE (reference sequence). Trimming at V came to 3 bases and at J to 3 bases, leaving 19 bases not matched to a gene. The CDR3 is 20 residues long. The CDR3 loop is CASSSDPAGGLKGFTDTQYF. The DNA for the CDR3 is TGTGCCAGCAGCTCAGACCCAGCGGGGGGGCTGAAGGGGTTTACAGATACGCAGTATTTT.

The table lists this clone with a count of one. The chain recombines TRBV6-4 with TRBJ2-7; 7 positions agree with TRBD1. The V gene's germline CDR1 is MRHNA and CDR2 SNTAGT. Losses at the gene ends were 6 bases for V and 5 bases for J; bases not matched to a gene: 10. The CDR3 spans 14 residues. CDR3 nucleotide sequence: TGTGCCAGCAGCGTCACGGGGACAGCCAACGAGCAGTACTTC. It translates to CASSVTGTANEQYF.

The J gene is TRBJ1-2, the V gene TRBV4-2, with D maybe TRBD1 (6 bases). CDR1 and CDR2 (germline): LGHNA, YNFKEQ. The CDR3 is 16 residues long. V was shortened by 5 bases and J by 3 bases, with 19 bases between the two germline ends. The chain's CDR3 is CASSSRQEQGHYGYTF. The CDR3 DNA is TGTGCCAGCAGCTCACGACAGGAACAGGGCCACTATGGCTACACCTTC.

The chain links TRBV5-5 to TRBJ1-4, with D maybe TRBD1 (5 bases). CDR1 SGHKS and CDR2 YYEKEE come from the germline V gene (reference sequence). Trimming pared 4 bases from V and 8 bases from J, leaving 9 bases between. CDR3 size: 12 residues. The CDR3 spells CASSLGGEKLFF. The CDR3 DNA is TGTGCCAGCAGCCTCGGGGGGGAAAAACTGTTTTTT.

V usage is TRBV27 and J usage is TRBJ1-2; 8 positions match TRBD1. Germline V gene lookup returns CDR1 MNHEY and CDR2 SMNVEV (reference sequence). The V gene end was trimmed by 6 bases and the J gene end by 5 bases; junction bases not matched to a gene: 8. The CDR3 consists of 14 residues. The chain's CDR3 is CASSPDQGAYGYTF. Written as DNA, the CDR3 is TGTGCCAGCAGCCCAGATCAGGGGGCTTATGGCTACACCTTC.

A single count supports this clone. The chain is built from TRBV2 and TRBJ1-2, with D uncertain. V lost 3 bases and J 4 bases, leaving 12 bases between the germline ends. From germline, CDR1 is SNHLY and CDR2 FYNNEI. CDR3 length equals 14 residues. CDR3 loop: CASSERPRGYGYTF. The CDR3 nucleotides read TGTGCCAGCAGTGAGAGGCCCCGGGGCTATGGCTACACCTTC.

The chain links TRBV6-6 to TRBJ2-1; a weak D match, TRBD2 (7 bases). This CDR3 region has 11 residues. The germline CDR1 and CDR2 sequences are MNHNY and SVGAGI (reference sequence). CDR3 sequence reads: CSGGNYNEQFF. The CDR3 DNA is TGTTCGGGGGGCAACTACAATGAGCAGTTCTTC.

V is TRBV3-1 (or the pseudogene TRBV3-2) and J is TRBJ2-2; D might be TRBD1 (7 bases). V was cut by 11 bases and J by 0 bases, with 13 bases left in between. Germline V gene data show CDR1 as LGHDT and CDR2 as YNNKEL (reference sequence). CDR3 length: 14 amino acids. This chain's CDR3 is CAAGQLSNTGELFF. CDR3 nucleotides: TGTGCCGCGGGACAGCTATCGAACACCGGGGAGCTGTTTTTT.

The V call is TRBV6-5, the J call TRBJ2-7, with 7 bases lining up with TRBD1. CDR3 size: 14 residues. The germline CDR1 and CDR2 sequences are MNHEY and SVGAGI. Unmatched junction bases numbered 9, after V lost 7 bases and J lost 3 bases. CDR3 sequence (DNA): TGTGCCAGCACCCCGACAGGGACACTCTACGAGCAGTACTTC. Its translation is CASTPTGTLYEQYF.

J is TRBJ1-2 and V is TRBV5-8; tentative D call: TRBD1 (5 bases). Germline assignment: CDR1 SGHTS and CDR2 YDEGEE. V was pared by 7 bases and J by 3 bases, with 13 bases between. The CDR3 length is 13 residues. DNA of the CDR3: TGTGCCAGCGTGGGGCCTCGCGACTATGGCTACACCTTC. It is translated as CASVGPRDYGYTF.

This chain links TRBV7-9 with TRBJ2-7; TRBD2 agrees at 13 bases. Losses at the gene ends were 5 bases for V and 7 bases for J; bases not matched to a gene: 11. Germline V gives CDR1 SEHNR, CDR2 FQNEAQ (reference sequence). The CDR3 covers 16 residues. The CDR3 here is CASSHHRTSGGNEQYF. The CDR3 DNA reads TGTGCCAGCAGCCACCACAGGACTAGCGGGGGAAATGAGCAGTACTTC.

This clone was counted a few times. The chain has TRBV19 and TRBJ1-5; TRBD1 aligns across 11 bases. The V gene end was trimmed by 1 base and the J gene end by 7 bases; junction bases not matched to a gene: 0. The CDR3 has 14 residues. Germline V lookup: CDR1 LNHDA, CDR2 SQIVND (reference sequence). The CDR3 sequence: CASSIGTGGQPQHF. In DNA form, the CDR3 reads TGTGCCAGTAGTATAGGGACAGGGGGCCAGCCCCAGCATTTT.

The J gene is TRBJ1-1, the V gene TRBV18; D call uncertain. This CDR3 has 16 residues. Germline assignment: CDR1 KGHSH and CDR2 LQKENI. V was cut by 3 bases and J by 3 bases, with 17 bases left in between. The CDR3 sequence: CASSPSILWRDTEAFF. CDR3 nucleotide sequence: TGTGCCAGCTCACCCTCGATCCTATGGAGGGACACTGAAGCTTTCTTT. Together with reference TRBV18 and TRBJ1-1, the CDR3 gives the full variable domain: NAGVMQNPRHLVRRRGQEARLRCSPMKGHSHVYWYRQLPEEGLKFMVYLQKENIIDESGMPKERFSAEFPKEGPSILRIQQVVRGDSAAYFCASSPSILWRDTEAFFGQGTRLTVV.